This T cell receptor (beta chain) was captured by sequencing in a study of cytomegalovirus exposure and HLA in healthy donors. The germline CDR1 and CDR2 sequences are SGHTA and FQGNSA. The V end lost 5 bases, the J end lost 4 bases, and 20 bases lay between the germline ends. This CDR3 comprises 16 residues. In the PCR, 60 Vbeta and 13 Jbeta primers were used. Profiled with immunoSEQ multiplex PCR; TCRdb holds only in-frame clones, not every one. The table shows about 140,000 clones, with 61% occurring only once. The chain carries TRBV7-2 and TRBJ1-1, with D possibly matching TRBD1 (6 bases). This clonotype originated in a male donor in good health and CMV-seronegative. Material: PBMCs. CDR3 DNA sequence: TGTGCCAGCAGCCCTAGTAGCCGGGGGGCGTTCACTGAAGCTTTCTTT. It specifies CASSPSSRGAFTEAFF.